This T cell receptor beta chain was profiled in a study of CD8+CD57+ T cells in acquired aplastic anemia. Researchers used genomic DNA as the template to profile TCR beta VDJ and CDR3. TCRdb itself ran the reads through MiXCR, one entry per CDR3 protein. The table includes about 270,000 distinct CDR3 sequences, around 82% detected once. Overall study findings and caveats: A significant difference in CD8+ Simpson's diversity between patients and controls was not found.

This CDR3 has 15 amino acids. In germline, CDR1 is SGHDT, CDR2 YYEEEE. V was shortened by 0 bases and J by 2 bases, with 9 bases between the two germline ends. A note on this clonotype: The antigen is not known.

All patients picked for sequencing had shown, by flow cytometry, an expansion of CD8+CD57+ cells. V usage is TRBV5-6 and J usage is TRBJ2-1; possible D gene TRBD2, 5 bases. The sequence was obtained from a human donor with aplastic anemia. Sequenced sample: sorted CD4+, CD8+, or CD8+CD57+ T cells (not recorded which) from PBMCs. CDR3 coding DNA: TGTGCCAGCAGCTTGGAGAGGGAAACCTACAATGAGCAGTTCTTC. The encoded protein is CASSLERETYNEQFF.